The 4 T cell receptor beta chains below come from one sample, sequenced in a study of blood T cells in healthy people across ages. It was with a sample-barcoded 5' primer and a J-beta primer mix that a second PCR of about 6 to 11 cycles was run. TCRdb re-analysed the 5' RACE reads in MiXCR, keeping a single row per CDR3 protein. This sample has 800,000 to 950,000 distinct CDR3 sequences, with about 28% found just once. Separately, the same data were catalogued under a study of T cells of mothers and their children.

Sequenced material: blood. The receptors shown here come from a woman aged 40 to 50 in good health.

This chain uses TRBV7-9 with TRBJ2-3; 10 positions agree with TRBD2. The CDR3 extends over 16 amino acids. Germline assignment: CDR1 SEHNR and CDR2 FQNEAQ (reference sequence). The trim removed 5 bases at V and 2 bases at J, leaving 7 bases unmatched. The CDR3 bases are TGTGCCAGCAGCGGGCGAGCGGGGGGGTTCACAGATACGCAGTATTTT. It codes for CASSGRAGGFTDTQYF. Full variable domain (remainder filled in from reference TRBV7-9 and TRBJ2-3): DTGVSQNPRHKITKRGQNVTFRCDPISEHNRLYWYRQTLGQGPEFLTYFQNEAQLEKSRLLSDRFSAERPKGSFSTLEIQRTEQGDSAMYLCASSGRAGGFTDTQYFGPGTRLTVL.

The chain is built from TRBV5-5 and TRBJ1-2; 8 bases agree with TRBD1. Germline lookup yields CDR1 SGHKS and CDR2 YYEKEE (reference sequence). The CDR3 loop spans 15 amino acids. V lost 5 bases, J lost 2 bases, and 8 bases stayed unmatched. The CDR3 protein is CASRSDRAPNYGYTF. The CDR3 DNA is TGTGCCAGCAGGTCGGACAGGGCCCCGAACTATGGCTACACCTTC.

At least ten counts were recorded for this clonotype. This chain uses TRBV7-3 with TRBJ2-5; 9 positions match TRBD2. After removal of 2 bases from V and 5 bases from J, the junction contained 6 bases not matched to a gene. Germline CDR1 and CDR2: SGHTA and FQGTGA. The CDR3 covers 15 residues. The CDR3 region is CASSLAGGFGETQYF. The CDR3, as DNA: TGTGCCAGCAGCTTAGCGGGGGGGTTCGGGGAGACCCAGTACTTC.

This clonotype was recorded only once. Just one base apart from a much larger clone, this may be a read error. V usage is TRBV7-7 and J usage is TRBJ2-2, with unresolved D. The CDR3 extends over 13 amino acids. Germline V lookup: CDR1 SSHAT, CDR2 FNYEAQ (reference sequence). CDR3 sequence: CASRSPLTGELFF. CDR3 sequence (DNA): TGTGCTAGCAGGTCCCCTTTAACCGGGGAGCTGTTTTTT.